These 17 T cell receptor beta chains came from one sample sequenced in a study of T cell responses to AZD1222 COVID-19 vaccine. The data were produced by immunoSEQ multiplex PCR, yet TCRdb's version contains in-frame clones alone and is incomplete. The sample includes 75,000 to 95,000 clones, approximately 88% of them seen just once. The sample consisted of peripheral blood, taken 28 days after the second dose of the MenACWY control vaccine. The receptor set was obtained from an adult who received the MenACWY meningococcal vaccine as a control.

A single count supports this clone. The chain recombines TRBV28 with TRBJ1-4, with D possibly being TRBD1 (5 bases). The CDR3 spans 18 residues. The germline V and J ends were trimmed by 5 bases and 3 bases, with 22 bases remaining between them. CDR1 is MDHEN, CDR2 SYDVKM, per germline. In nucleotides, the CDR3 is TGTGCCAGCAGTACTCCTGGCAGGGAGGAAGCGCCTAATGAAAAACTGTTTTTT. It yields the protein CASSTPGREEAPNEKLFF.

The V call is TRBV2, the J call TRBJ1-5, with unresolved D. This CDR3 region has 15 residues. CDR1 and CDR2 (germline): SNHLY, FYNNEI. V was trimmed by 5 bases and J by 3 bases, leaving 14 bases between them. The CDR3 loop is CASSKEGPHNQPQHF. The CDR3 DNA sequence: TGTGCCAGCAGTAAGGAGGGCCCCCACAATCAGCCCCAGCATTTT.

The chain joins TRBV3-1 (or the pseudogene TRBV3-2) to TRBJ1-6, with 9 bases matching TRBD1. CDR1 is LGHDT, CDR2 YNNKEL, per germline (reference sequence). J gave up 10 bases and V 0 bases, and 4 bases lay outside the gene matches. CDR3 size: 15 residues. This CDR3 reads CASSQEGQGKSPLHF. The CDR3 nucleotides are TGTGCCAGCAGCCAAGAGGGACAGGGAAAATCACCCCTCCACTTT.

The V call is TRBV7-2, the J call TRBJ2-1, with 10 bases matching TRBD1. With 1 base clipped from V and 3 bases from J, the junction kept 12 bases outside the gene matches. The CDR3 spans 19 residues. Germline assignment: CDR1 SGHTA and CDR2 FQGNSA. The CDR3 reads CASSLDKFGTGALYNEQFF. Here the CDR3 DNA reads TGTGCCAGCAGCTTAGATAAGTTCGGGACAGGGGCCCTCTACAATGAGCAGTTCTTC.

Here the CDR3 DNA reads TGTGCCACCAGTGATTCGGGGGGCCCCAGGGAGACCCAGTACTTC. Its protein product is CATSDSGGPRETQYF. V is TRBV24-1 and J is TRBJ2-5; D might be TRBD2 (7 bases). The CDR3 runs to 15 residues. Germline values: CDR1 KGHDR, CDR2 SFDVKD. V lost 2 bases, J lost 5 bases, and 14 bases lay in between.

This sequence joins TRBV6-6 and TRBJ1-3; D gene uncertain. The V end was cut by 2 bases, the J end by 0 bases, with 8 bases between. Germline CDR1 is MNHNY and CDR2 is SVGAGI (reference sequence). This CDR3 has 15 residues. The CDR3 sequence: CASSYGVNSGNTIYF. Written as DNA, the CDR3 is TGTGCCAGCAGTTACGGGGTGAACTCTGGAAACACCATATATTTT.

The rearrangement links TRBV7-9 to TRBJ2-1; the D is unclear. The germline gives CDR1 SEHNR, CDR2 FQNEAQ (reference sequence). The length of the CDR3 is 14 residues. V dropped 8 bases and J dropped 1 base, with 12 bases sitting between them. CDR3 nucleotides: TGTGCCAGCTTGATGGCTGGGTCCTACAATGAGCAGTTCTTC. This encodes CASLMAGSYNEQFF. Using reference TRBV7-9 and TRBJ2-1 for the parts outside the CDR3, the full variable domain is DTGVSQNPRHKITKRGQNVTFRCDPISEHNRLYWYRQTLGQGPEFLTYFQNEAQLEKSRLLSDRFSAERPKGSFSTLEIQRTEQGDSAMYLCASLMAGSYNEQFFGPGTRLTVL.

The rearrangement links TRBV3-1 (or the pseudogene TRBV3-2) to TRBJ2-1; D is uncertain. This CDR3 spans 15 amino acids. Trimming pared 4 bases from V and 0 bases from J, leaving 10 bases between. Germline CDR1 and CDR2: LGHDT and YNNKEL (reference sequence). Here the CDR3 reads CASSLGPRSYNEQFF. CDR3 bases: TGTGCCAGCAGCCTCGGACCCCGCTCCTACAATGAGCAGTTCTTC.

The rearrangement links TRBV5-1 to TRBJ2-2, with TRBD1 as a possible D gene (6 bases). CDR1 and CDR2 from the germline V gene are SGHRS and YFSETQ. CDR3 length: 14 residues. V was pared by 1 base and J by 3 bases, with 7 bases between. The CDR3 DNA reads TGCGCCAGCAGCTTGACAGGGTACACCGGGGAGCTGTTTTTT. As protein: CASSLTGYTGELFF.

The chain has TRBV7-8 and TRBJ2-1, with 7 bases that match TRBD1. V lost 6 bases, J lost 5 bases, and 19 bases stayed unmatched. CDR1 is SGHVS and CDR2 is FQNEAQ in the germline V gene. The CDR3 extends over 18 amino acids. DNA for the CDR3: TGTGCCAGCAGTCCCGGGACAGAAAGTTTTTACCCCCACAATGAGCAGTTCTTC. This translates into CASSPGTESFYPHNEQFF. Full variable domain (outside the CDR3, taken from reference TRBV7-8 and TRBJ2-1): GAGVSQSPRYKVAKRGQDVALRCDPISGHVSLFWYQQALGQGPEFLTYFQNEAQLDKSGLPSDRFFAERPEGSVSTLKIQRTQQEDSAVYLCASSPGTESFYPHNEQFFGPGTRLTVL.

The rearrangement links TRBV5-1 to TRBJ2-4; 9 bases map to TRBD1. The germline gives CDR1 SGHRS, CDR2 YFSETQ. Trimming took 5 bases from V and 0 from J; bases not matched to a gene: 12. This CDR3 has 18 residues. CDR3 nucleotide sequence: TGCGCCAGCAGTGGGGGTCCCGGGACAGGGCTAGCCAAAAACATTCAGTACTTC. Its protein is CASSGGPGTGLAKNIQYF.

V is TRBV29-1 and J is TRBJ1-2, with 11 bases aligning to TRBD1. Germline loops: CDR1 SQVTM, CDR2 ANQGSEA. The CDR3 sequence is 12 residues long. Trimming removed 6 bases from V and 7 bases from J; junction bases left unmatched: 4. The CDR3 nucleotides read TGCAGCGTCGGACAGGGGGCTGCTGGCTACACCTTC. It translates to CSVGQGAAGYTF.

In DNA form, the CDR3 reads TGTGCCAGCCGTCAGCCAAGCCAAACTAACTATGGCTACACCTTC. This sequence encodes CASRQPSQTNYGYTF. The rearrangement links TRBV6-5 to TRBJ1-2; D ambiguous. CDR1 is MNHEY, CDR2 SVGAGI, per germline. Deletions cut 8 bases from V and 0 bases from J, with 16 bases between. The CDR3 is 15 residues long.

CDR3: CAWRVTGGGSKLFF. CDR3 DNA: TGTGCCTGGAGAGTAACAGGGGGCGGGTCAAAACTGTTTTTT. The chain employs TRBV30 and TRBJ1-4, with 9 bases matching TRBD1. Trimming removed 3 bases from V and 10 bases from J; junction bases left unmatched: 9. The germline CDR1 and CDR2 sequences are GTSNPN and SVGIG (reference sequence). The CDR3 runs to 14 residues.

The chain couples TRBV5-4 to TRBJ1-2, with 7 bases that match TRBD1. CDR3 size: 14 residues. Germline-derived CDR1 and CDR2 are SGHNT and YYREEE (reference sequence). With V trimmed by 4 bases and J by 0 bases, 3 bases remained unmatched. CDR3 loop: CASSPGQSNYGYTF. Written as DNA, the CDR3 is TGTGCCAGCAGCCCGGGACAGTCTAACTATGGCTACACCTTC.

CDR3 amino acids: CASRFGNTIYF. The CDR3 DNA is TGTGCCAGCAGGTTTGGAAACACCATATATTTT. The chain links TRBV6-5 to TRBJ1-3, with D hard to call. The CDR3 is 11 amino acids. Germline assignment: CDR1 MNHEY and CDR2 SVGAGI. Deletions cut 6 bases from V and 3 bases from J, with 3 bases between.

The chain employs TRBV7-2 and TRBJ1-1; 10 positions agree with TRBD1. Germline CDR1 and CDR2: SGHTA and FQGNSA. Germline trimming cut 4 bases from V and 1 base from J; bases unmatched to any gene: 12. The CDR3 is 18 amino acids. The CDR3 region has the DNA TGTGCCAGCAGCTCTTGGTGGGACAGGGGTACGAAGAACACTGAAGCTTTCTTT. Its translation: CASSSWWDRGTKNTEAFF.